This T cell receptor (beta chain) was observed in a study of CD8 T cells in ankylosing spondylitis. Findings and limits, study-wide: Reports say disease-linked clones showed up significantly more in matched ankylosing spondylitis synovial fluid. In ankylosing spondylitis blood, a motif of eight highly homologous TCR beta variants appeared characteristic.

This clonotype was detected once. Its antigen remains unidentified. Quantitative 5'-RACE with molecular barcodes was used to make the TCR beta libraries. TCRdb used MiXCR to reprocess the 5' RACE reads, holding one entry per CDR3 protein. The sample has 450,000 to 550,000 distinct CDR3 sequences; 5.3% are singletons. Deletions cut 6 bases from V and 6 bases from J, with 13 bases between. The CDR3 covers 12 residues. Per germline, CDR1 DFQATT and CDR2 SNEGSKA (reference sequence). Sequenced material: blood, either unsorted or a sorted T cell fraction (not recorded which). The chain is built from TRBV20-1 and TRBJ2-3, with a possible D match to TRBD1 (5 bases). The sequence derives from a male donor with ankylosing spondylitis. CDR3 coding DNA: TGCAGTGCCTTTCGACAGTCCGATACGCAGTATTTT. This gives the protein CSAFRQSDTQYF.